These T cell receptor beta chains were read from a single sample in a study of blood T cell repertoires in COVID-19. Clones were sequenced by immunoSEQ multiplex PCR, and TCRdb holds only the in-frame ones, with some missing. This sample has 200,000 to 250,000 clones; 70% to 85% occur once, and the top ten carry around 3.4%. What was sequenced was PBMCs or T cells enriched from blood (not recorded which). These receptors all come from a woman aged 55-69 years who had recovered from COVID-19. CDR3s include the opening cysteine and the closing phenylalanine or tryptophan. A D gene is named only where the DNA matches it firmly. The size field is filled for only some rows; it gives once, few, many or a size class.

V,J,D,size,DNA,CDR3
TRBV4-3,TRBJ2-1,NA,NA,TGCGCCAGCAGCCAAGGGCGGGACTCGGGCTACAATGAGCAGTTCTTC,CASSQGRDSGYNEQFF
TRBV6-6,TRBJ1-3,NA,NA,TGTGCCAGCAGTTACTCGCCGGGGGGCCTAGGAAACACCATATATTTT,CASSYSPGGLGNTIYF
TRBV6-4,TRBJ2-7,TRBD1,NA,TGTGCCAGCAGCAGCTTAAAAACAGGGGGCGCCCCATGTTTATACGAGCAGTACTTC,CASSSLKTGGAPCLYEQYF
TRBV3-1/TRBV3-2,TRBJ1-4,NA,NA,TGTGCCAGCACCCCAGGGGAAAAACTGTTTTTT,CASTPGEKLFF
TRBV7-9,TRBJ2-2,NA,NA,TGTGCCAGCAGCTTGCAGGGATTCGGGGAGCTGTTTTTT,CASSLQGFGELFF
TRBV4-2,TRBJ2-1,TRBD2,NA,TGTGCCAGCAGCCAAGGCGCGGGGGGTCGTTTCGATGAGCAGTTCTTC,CASSQGAGGRFDEQFF
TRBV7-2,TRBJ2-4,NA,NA,TGTGCCAGCAGCTTAGCCCGGACAGTGAACATTCAGTACTTC,CASSLARTVNIQYF
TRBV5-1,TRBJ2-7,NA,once,TGCGCCAGCAGCTTGGGACAGGTCTCCTACGAGCAGTACTTC,CASSLGQVSYEQYF
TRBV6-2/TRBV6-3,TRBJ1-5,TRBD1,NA,TGTGCCAGCAGTTCGGGACAGGGGCACAATCAGCCCCAGCATTTT,CASSSGQGHNQPQHF
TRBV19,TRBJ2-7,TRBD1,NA,TGTGCCAGTAGTATAGGGCTCGGGACAGGGGGTTCGAGCTCCTACGAGCAGTACTTC,CASSIGLGTGGSSSYEQYF
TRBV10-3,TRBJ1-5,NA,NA,TGTGCCATCAGTGCATCCGGAGCCCAGCCCCAGCATTTT,CAISASGAQPQHF
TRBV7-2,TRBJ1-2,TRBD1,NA,TGTGCCAGCAGCTTAAGGGGACAGGGCTATGGCTATGGCTACACCTTC,CASSLRGQGYGYGYTF
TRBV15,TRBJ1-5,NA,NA,TGTGCCACCAGCAGAGTTGGACAGCTCTATAGCAATCAGCCCCAGCATTTT,CATSRVGQLYSNQPQHF
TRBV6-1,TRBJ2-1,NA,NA,TGTGCCAGCAGTGACCCCGGAGGAGGCCACAATGAGCAGTTCTTC,CASSDPGGGHNEQFF
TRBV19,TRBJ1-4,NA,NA,TGTGCCAGTAGTATGTACGGGCTTCGCGGGGCTAATGAAAAACTGTTTTTT,CASSMYGLRGANEKLFF
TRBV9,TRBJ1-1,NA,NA,TGTGCCAGCAGCCCCCAGGGGTCTAACACTGAAGCTTTCTTT,CASSPQGSNTEAFF
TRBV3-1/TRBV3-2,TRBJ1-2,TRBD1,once,TGTGCCAGCAGCAGCGGACAGGGGGCAAACTATGGCTACACCTTC,CASSSGQGANYGYTF
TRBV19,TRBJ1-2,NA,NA,TGTGCCAGTAGTATCCCCGATGCGGGGTATGGCTACACCTTC,CASSIPDAGYGYTF
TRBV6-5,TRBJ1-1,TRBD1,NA,TGTGCCAGCAGTTACGACAGGGATCCTTTCGGAGCTTTCTTT,CASSYDRDPFGAFF
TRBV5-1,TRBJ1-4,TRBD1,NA,TGCGCCAGCAGCTTGGAGGGACAGGAAACTGAAAAACTGTTTTTT,CASSLEGQETEKLFF
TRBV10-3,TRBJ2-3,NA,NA,TGTGCCATCAGTAACAGGGAAGGGACAGATACGCAGTATTTT,CAISNREGTDTQYF
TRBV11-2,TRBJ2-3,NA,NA,TGTGCCAGCAGCTTTAATCCCAAAGTTAGCATCGCTACGCAGTATTTT,CASSFNPKVSIATQYF
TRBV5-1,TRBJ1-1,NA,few,TGCGCCAGCAGCATCAGTGGAGGGAACACTGAAGCTTTCTTT,CASSISGGNTEAFF
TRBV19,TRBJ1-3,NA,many,TGTGCCAGTACCTCCAAGGGTCTGACAGTTGGAAACACCATATATTTT,CASTSKGLTVGNTIYF
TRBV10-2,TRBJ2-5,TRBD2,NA,TGCGCCAGCAGTGGGACTAGCGGGAGTGAGGAGACCCAGTACTTC,CASSGTSGSEETQYF
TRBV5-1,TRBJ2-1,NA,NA,TGCGCCAGCAGCTTGGGGCCCTCCAACGGGGAGCAGTTCTTC,CASSLGPSNGEQFF
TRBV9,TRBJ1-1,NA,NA,TGTGCCAGCAGCGTAGGTCTGGGAGGGAGCACTGAAGCTTTCTTT,CASSVGLGGSTEAFF
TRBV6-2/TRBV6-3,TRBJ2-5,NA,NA,TGTGCCAGCAGTCCGGTTACAGGGATTCAAGAGACCCAGTACTTC,CASSPVTGIQETQYF
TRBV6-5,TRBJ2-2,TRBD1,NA,TGTGCCAGCATTGGGACAGGGGGGACCGGGGAGCTGTTTTTT,CASIGTGGTGELFF
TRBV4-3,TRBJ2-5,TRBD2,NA,TGCGCCAGCAGCCAGGGACTAGCGGAACAAGAGACCCAGTACTTC,CASSQGLAEQETQYF
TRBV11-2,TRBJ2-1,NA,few,TGTGCCAGCAGCTTAGAACTAGTGTCTAGTCGTGATGAGCAGTTCTTC,CASSLELVSSRDEQFF
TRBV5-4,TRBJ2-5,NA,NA,TGTGCCAGCAGCTCCCGGGGTAGGATGGAACAAGAGACCCAGTACTTC,CASSSRGRMEQETQYF
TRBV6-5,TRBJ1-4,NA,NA,TGTGCCAGCAGCCCCTACAGGGAAGGCGAAAAACTGTTTTTT,CASSPYREGEKLFF
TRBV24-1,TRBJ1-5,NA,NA,TGTGCCACCAGGGAGGGTCAGGTCAATCAGCCCCAGCATTTT,CATREGQVNQPQHF
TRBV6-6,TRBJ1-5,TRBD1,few,TGTGCCAGCAGTTACTCCCGGGACAGGGGCAATCAGCCCCAGCATTTT,CASSYSRDRGNQPQHF
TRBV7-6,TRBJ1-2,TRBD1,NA,TGTGCCAGCAGCTTAGTGGCCCAGGGGGTGGGCTATGGCTACACCTTC,CASSLVAQGVGYGYTF
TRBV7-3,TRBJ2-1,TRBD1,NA,TGTGCCAGCAGCCCGACAGGGCTTGGGAATGAGCAGTTCTTC,CASSPTGLGNEQFF
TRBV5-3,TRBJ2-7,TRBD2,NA,TGTGCCAGAAGCTTGGGTGTTGAGCGGGAGGGAGGGGAGCAGTACTTC,CARSLGVEREGGEQYF
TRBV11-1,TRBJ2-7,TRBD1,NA,TGTGCCAGCAGCTTCCCGGGACAGGGATGGATCGAGCAGTACTTC,CASSFPGQGWIEQYF
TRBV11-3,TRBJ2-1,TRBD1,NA,TGTGCCAGCAGCTTGGGGACAGTTAACAATGAGCAGTTCTTC,CASSLGTVNNEQFF
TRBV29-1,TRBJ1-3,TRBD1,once,TGCAGCGTACTGGGACAGTCTCTCACCAAATATTTT,CSVLGQSLTKYF
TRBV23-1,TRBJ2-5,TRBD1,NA,TGCGCCAGCGCTGAGGGACAGCAAGAGACCCAGTACTTC,CASAEGQQETQYF
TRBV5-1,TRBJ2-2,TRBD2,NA,TGCGCCAGCAGCTTGGCCCCTAGCGGGGTCACCGGGGAGCTGTTTTTT,CASSLAPSGVTGELFF
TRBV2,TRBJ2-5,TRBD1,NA,TGTGCCAGCAGTGTCCTGGCTCTGACAGGGGGGGAGACCCAGTACTTC,CASSVLALTGGETQYF
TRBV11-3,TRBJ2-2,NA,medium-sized,TGTGCCAGCAGCGCTTCGGGACTCCACACCGGGGAGCTGTTTTTT,CASSASGLHTGELFF
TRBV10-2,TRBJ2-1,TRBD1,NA,TGCGCCAGCAGTGATGGTGTGGACAGGGGGAAGGGTGAGCAGTTCTTC,CASSDGVDRGKGEQFF
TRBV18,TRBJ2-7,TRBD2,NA,TGTGCCAGCTCACTGGGACTAGCGGGAGACTACGAGCAGTACTTC,CASSLGLAGDYEQYF
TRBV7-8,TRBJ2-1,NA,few,TGTGCCAGCAGCTCCCTAGTGTACAATGAGCAGTTCTTC,CASSSLVYNEQFF
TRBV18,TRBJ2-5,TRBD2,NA,TGTGCCAGCTCACCCTTCGAAGCTAGCGGGCCTACTGGGGAGACCCAGTACTTC,CASSPFEASGPTGETQYF
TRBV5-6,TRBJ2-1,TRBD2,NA,TGTGCCAGCAGCTTGGCGGCCGTAGCGGGAGTAGGTGGTGAGCAGTTCTTC,CASSLAAVAGVGGEQFF
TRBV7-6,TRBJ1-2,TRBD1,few,TGTGCCAGCAGCTTAGCAGGGACAGACTATGGCTACACCTTC,CASSLAGTDYGYTF
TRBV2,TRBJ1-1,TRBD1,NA,TGTGCCAGCAGTGACTCCAGGGGGTTATCAGCTTTCTTT,CASSDSRGLSAFF
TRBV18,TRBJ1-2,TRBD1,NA,TGTGCCAGCTCACGATCCGGGACAGACTATGGCTACACCTTC,CASSRSGTDYGYTF
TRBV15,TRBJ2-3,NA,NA,TGTGCCACCAGCAGAGACCCTAGAGATACGCAGTATTTT,CATSRDPRDTQYF
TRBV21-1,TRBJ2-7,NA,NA,TGTGCCAGCAGCAAAGGACGGGACAGGACGTCCTACGAGCAGTACTTC,CASSKGRDRTSYEQYF
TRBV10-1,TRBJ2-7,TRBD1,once,TGCGCCAGTGCCGGGACAGGGTTCGCCGAGCAGTACTTC,CASAGTGFAEQYF
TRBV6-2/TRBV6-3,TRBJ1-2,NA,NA,TGTGCCAGCAGTCACGGGGACTATGGCTACACCTTC,CASSHGDYGYTF